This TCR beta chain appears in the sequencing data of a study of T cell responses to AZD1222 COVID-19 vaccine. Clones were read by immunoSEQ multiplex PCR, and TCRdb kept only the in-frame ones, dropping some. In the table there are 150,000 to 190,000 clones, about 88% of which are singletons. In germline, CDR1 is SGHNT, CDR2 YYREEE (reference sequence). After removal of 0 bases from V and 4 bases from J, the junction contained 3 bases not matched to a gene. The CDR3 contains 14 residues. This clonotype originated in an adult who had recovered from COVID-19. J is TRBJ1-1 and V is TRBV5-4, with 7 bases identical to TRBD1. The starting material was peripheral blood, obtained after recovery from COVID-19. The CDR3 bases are TGTGCCAGCAGCTTGGCAGGGGGAGGCACTGAAGCTTTCTTT. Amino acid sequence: CASSLAGGGTEAFF.